Listed here are 10 T cell receptor beta chains from one sample, sequenced in a study of molecular identifiers for immune sequencing clone quantification. TCRdb independently ran MiXCR on the PCR reads; one entry per CDR3 protein. The sample contains 250,000 to 350,000 distinct CDR3 sequences, about 22% of which appear only once. Material for sequencing was naive CD8+ T cells from blood, with Jurkat cell RNA spiked in. Subset in this sample: FACS-sorted CD8+CD4-CCR7+CD45RA+ naive T cells. The receptors were sampled from a human donor in good health. Some libraries in this study had Jurkat cell RNA spiked in.

Concerning this clonotype itself: A far larger clone differs by one base, so this is likely a read error. The V gene is TRBV12-3 or TRBV12-4, the J gene TRBJ1-1; D unresolved. The CDR3 length is 13 residues. V lost 1 base and J lost 3, with 6 bases in between. The CDR3 DNA follows: TGTGCCAGCAGTTTAGTTAAGGACACTGAAGCTTTCTTT. This gives the protein CASSLVKDTEAFF.

This clonotype was detected many times. This chain uses TRBV7-2 with TRBJ2-2, with D hard to call. With 8 bases removed from V and 4 bases from J, the gap between germline ends came to 14 bases. Germline lookup yields CDR1 SGHTA and CDR2 FQGNSA. The CDR3 covers 14 residues. The CDR3 nucleotides are TGTGCCAGCCACGAAGAGAGTAGCACCGGGGAGCTGTTTTTT. This codes for CASHEESSTGELFF.

This clonotype was detected only a few times. The gene calls are TRBV12-3 or TRBV12-4 and TRBJ1-5; 8 bases align to TRBD1. Trimming took 4 bases from V and 0 from J; bases not matched to a gene: 5. The CDR3 is 16 amino acids. Written as DNA, the CDR3 is TGTGCCAGCAGTTCAACAACAGGGGGTAGCAATCAGCCCCAGCATTTT. Protein sequence: CASSSTTGGSNQPQHF.

Comments on this clonotype: Given a much more abundant clone one base away, this may be a read error. The chain joins TRBV7-9 to TRBJ2-5, with no clear D. CDR3 length: 15 residues. The germline gives CDR1 SEHNR, CDR2 FQNEAQ (reference sequence). The CDR3 sequence is CASSLVVRLQETQCF. The CDR3 DNA follows: TGTGCCAGCAGCTTAGTAGTCAGGCTTCAAGAGACCCAGTGCTTC.

The CDR3 region has the DNA TGTGCCAAAGCTCGAGGCAGCGGGACCTCCAATGAGCAGTTCTTC. Translation: CAKARGSGTSNEQFF. The rearrangement links TRBV10-3 to TRBJ2-1, with 7 bases aligning to TRBD2. V trimming: 10 bases; J trimming: 6 bases; junction bases outside the gene matches: 15. The germline CDR1 and CDR2 sequences are ENHRY and SYGVKD. The CDR3 is 15 residues long.

This clonotype was picked up many times. The rearrangement uses TRBV24-1 and TRBJ1-1, with D uncertain. V gave up 9 bases and J gave up 1 base, with 5 bases separating them. This CDR3 comprises 11 residues. The germline V gene encodes CDR1 KGHDR and CDR2 SFDVKD. The CDR3 DNA follows: TGTGCCACCCGACAGAACACTGAAGCTTTCTTT. This translates into CATRQNTEAFF.

On this clonotype itself: A much larger clone lies a single base off, so this may be a read error. J is TRBJ2-7 and V is TRBV29-1, with 8 bases identical to TRBD1. The CDR3 covers 14 residues. CDR1 and CDR2 from the germline V gene are SQVTM and ANQGSEA. The trim removed 1 base at V and 4 bases at J, leaving 6 bases unmatched. In DNA, the CDR3 is TGCAGCGTTGAAGCCAGGACAGGGATTTACGAGCAGTACTTC. Residues: CSVEARTGIYEQYF.

This clonotype has a count of ten or more. CDR3 protein: CASSLGPGANVLTF. The CDR3 DNA reads as TGTGCCAGCAGCCTGGGGCCTGGGGCCAACGTCCTGACTTTC. The V gene is TRBV5-6, the J gene TRBJ2-6; TRBD1 is a possible D gene (5 bases). Between the trimmed V and J ends, which lost 4 bases and 2 bases, there was a span of 7 bases. This CDR3 is built from 14 residues. CDR1 SGHDT and CDR2 YYEEEE come from the germline V gene. Full variable domain (missing parts from reference TRBV5-6 and TRBJ2-6): DAGVTQSPTHLIKTRGQQVTLRCSPKSGHDTVSWYQQALGQGPQFIFQYYEEEERQRGNFPDRFSGHQFPNYSSELNVNALLLGDSALYLCASSLGPGANVLTFGAGSRLTVL.

This clonotype was observed at least ten times. The V and J genes are TRBV6-5 and TRBJ2-7, with D unresolved. The germline V and J ends were trimmed by 0 bases and 4 bases, with 7 bases remaining between them. CDR1 MNHEY and CDR2 SVGAGI come from the germline V gene. CDR3 size: 13 residues. Here the CDR3 DNA reads TGTGCCAGCAGTTACTCCGTTGGGTACGAGCAGTACTTC. Translating gives CASSYSVGYEQYF.

About this clonotype: Without the conserved terminal phenylalanine or tryptophan, this CDR3 likely stems from a read error. The chain carries TRBV24-1 and TRBJ2-1; a possible D gene is TRBD2 (6 bases). The CDR3 consists of 12 residues. V was trimmed by 6 bases and J by 7 bases, leaving 9 bases between them. CDR1 is KGHDR and CDR2 is SFDVKD in the germline V gene. This CDR3 reads CATSLGGNEQFL. Written as DNA, the CDR3 is TGTGCCACCAGTTTGGGGGGTAATGAGCAGTTCCTC.